The clone carrying this T cell receptor (beta chain) was recorded many times. Antigen unknown. This CDR3 is 14 amino acids long. V lost 2 bases and J lost 11; bases outside the gene matches: 6. In germline, CDR1 is LNHNV, CDR2 YYDKDF (reference sequence). This sample is part of a study of shared clonotypes between healthy human individuals. Study-wide points: The study found lower generation probabilities in non-shared clonotypes than in those shared by all four donors.

Per the authors' pipeline: There were no quality scores in the junction-only immunoSEQ sequences, so filtering differed. Sequencing used immunoSEQ multiplex PCR; TCRdb keeps in-frame clones, though not all of them. The D gene and trimming were derived from the DNA, and the V and J assignments and clone size from that table. The data hold 730,000 or so clones, with less than 80% observed a single time. Sequenced: memory CD4+ T cells sorted from blood. Subset here: CD45RA-negative fraction. The chain is built from TRBV15 and TRBJ2-3; TRBD2 agrees at 11 bases. This TCR was recovered from a woman aged 25 to 45 in good health. The CDR3 here is CATSRTSGREKQYF. DNA for the CDR3: TGTGCCACCAGCAGAACTAGCGGGAGAGAGAAGCAGTATTTT.